Below, 32 T cell receptor beta chains from the same sample are listed, as sequenced in a study of blood T cell repertoires in COVID-19. Produced via immunoSEQ multiplex PCR; TCRdb's table is partial and in-frame only. The sample lists around 230,000 clones, roughly 88% seen once, with approximately 2.1% in the top ten. Sequenced input: peripheral blood. The source is a man younger than 45 who had recovered from COVID-19.

The chain uses TRBV21-1 and TRBJ2-7; the D call of TRBD1 is as the table states it, not checked on the DNA. TRBV21-1 is marked as a pseudogene. The CDR3 sequence is 16 residues long. CDR3 sequence (DNA): TGTGCCAGCAGCAAAGGGAAGACAGCGAGCTCCTACGAGCAGTACTTC. Protein product: CASSKGKTASSYEQYF.

This chain joins TRBV7-9 and TRBJ1-2, with unresolved D. The V end lost 5 bases, the J end lost 2 bases, and 9 bases lay between the germline ends. CDR3 size: 13 residues. Looked up from germline, CDR1 is SEHNR and CDR2 is FQNEAQ (reference sequence). The CDR3 DNA follows: TGTGCCAGCAGCCGGGGAGGGAACTATGGCTACACCTTC. This gives the protein CASSRGGNYGYTF.

This clone was recorded at least ten times. The chain employs TRBV11-2 and TRBJ1-2; tentative D call: TRBD1 (6 bases). CDR1 is SGHAT, CDR2 FQNNGV, per germline. This CDR3 is 15 amino acids long. Trimming took off 2 bases at V and 0 bases at J, with 10 bases between the two ends. CDR3 loop: CASSLLGTPNYGYTF. The CDR3, as DNA: TGTGCCAGCAGCTTACTCGGGACACCTAACTATGGCTACACCTTC.

The chain couples TRBV6-5 to TRBJ1-2; 8 nucleotides align to TRBD1. Germline V gene data show CDR1 as MNHEY and CDR2 as SVGAGI. The ends lost 3 bases at V and 3 bases at J; junction bases unmatched: 6. CDR3 length equals 15 residues. Written as DNA, the CDR3 is TGTGCCAGCAGTTATTGGACAGGGCGGGACTATGGCTACACCTTC. This sequence encodes CASSYWTGRDYGYTF.

V gene TRBV6-5 combines with J gene TRBJ1-5, with D perhaps matching TRBD1 (5 bases). CDR1 and CDR2 (germline): MNHEY, SVGAGI. There are 15 residues in the CDR3. The V and J ends lost 0 bases and 2 bases respectively, with 8 bases between them. CDR3 DNA: TGTGCCAGCAGTTACTCGGGGCAGGGCAATCAGCCCCAGCATTTT. Translation gives CASSYSGQGNQPQHF.

The chain uses TRBV5-1 and TRBJ2-7; TRBD2 might be the D (5 bases). Between the trimmed V and J ends, which lost 2 bases and 5 bases, there was a span of 11 bases. CDR3 length: 13 residues. The germline V gene encodes CDR1 SGHRS and CDR2 YFSETQ. CDR3 region: CASSFLEVDEQYF. DNA of the CDR3: TGCGCCAGCAGCTTTTTGGAGGTCGACGAGCAGTACTTC.

About this clone itself: At one boundary the junction diverges from the germline segment, which might be a read error. J is TRBJ2-6 and V is TRBV19, with TRBD1 identical over 10 bases. The V gene's germline CDR1 is LNHDA and CDR2 SQIVND (reference sequence). The CDR3 sequence is 17 residues long. CDR3 region: CAGSIRDRGSGANVLTF. Here the CDR3 DNA reads TGTGCCGGTAGTATCCGGGACAGGGGATCCGGGGCCAACGTCCTGACTTTC.

The chain employs TRBV2 and TRBJ1-2; D is uncertain. Per germline, CDR1 SNHLY and CDR2 FYNNEI. The CDR3 is 12 amino acids. Trimming took 3 bases from V and 2 from J, leaving 4 bases between them. This chain's CDR3 is CASSDQNYGYTF. CDR3 bases: TGTGCCAGCAGTGACCAGAACTATGGCTACACCTTC.

J is TRBJ2-7 and V is TRBV9; 11 bases line up with TRBD2. The trim removed 2 bases at V and 5 bases at J, leaving 3 bases unmatched. CDR1 is SGDLS, CDR2 YYNGEE, per germline. This CDR3 spans 14 amino acids. The CDR3 is CASSVSGGVNEQYF. The CDR3 nucleotides read TGTGCCAGCAGCGTTAGCGGGGGGGTCAACGAGCAGTACTTC.

The chain recombines TRBV3-1 (or the pseudogene TRBV3-2) with TRBJ2-5; weak D call: TRBD1 (6 bases). V was pared by 1 base and J by 3 bases, with 15 bases between. CDR3 size: 16 residues. Germline V gene data show CDR1 as LGHDT and CDR2 as YNNKEL (reference sequence). CDR3 residues: CASSQVVGGEEETQYF. The CDR3 nucleotides read TGTGCCAGCAGCCAAGTAGTAGGGGGAGAAGAAGAGACCCAGTACTTC.

The rearrangement links TRBV7-9 to TRBJ1-2, with 9 bases identical to TRBD1. Germline-derived CDR1 and CDR2 are SEHNR and FQNEAQ (reference sequence). This CDR3 is built from 15 residues. The ends lost 2 bases at V and 4 bases at J; junction bases unmatched: 5. The CDR3 DNA is TGTGCCAGCAGCTTATCGAGGGACAGGGCCTATGGCTACACCTTC. This gives the protein CASSLSRDRAYGYTF. Based on the CDR3 plus reference TRBV7-9 and TRBJ1-2, the full variable domain is DTGVSQNPRHKITKRGQNVTFRCDPISEHNRLYWYRQTLGQGPEFLTYFQNEAQLEKSRLLSDRFSAERPKGSFSTLEIQRTEQGDSAMYLCASSLSRDRAYGYTFGSGTRLTVV.

V and J are TRBV5-4 and TRBJ1-5; D ambiguous. Germline-derived CDR1 and CDR2 are SGHNT and YYREEE (reference sequence). This CDR3 region has 12 residues. The V gene lost 0 bases and the J gene lost 9 bases, with 7 bases spanning the gap. CDR3 in amino acids: CASSLVGGPQHF. DNA for the CDR3: TGTGCCAGCAGCTTGGTAGGAGGGCCCCAGCATTTT.

This chain connects TRBV10-2 to TRBJ2-3, with 7 bases aligning to TRBD2. CDR1 WSHSY and CDR2 SAAADI come from the germline V gene. Unmatched junction bases numbered 10, after V lost 10 bases and J lost 0 bases. The CDR3 consists of 15 residues. This chain's CDR3 is CAIIRGDASTDTQYF. The CDR3 bases are TGCGCCATTATCCGGGGGGACGCTAGCACAGATACGCAGTATTTT.

This clone occurred once. The chain recombines TRBV5-1 with TRBJ1-2; 11 bases align to TRBD1. Germline trimming cut 0 bases from V and 6 bases from J; bases unmatched to any gene: 4. Per the germline V gene, CDR1 is SGHRS and CDR2 is YFSETQ. CDR3 length equals 15 residues. CDR3 sequence: CASSLDGQGANGYTF. CDR3 coding DNA: TGCGCCAGCAGCTTGGACGGACAGGGGGCGAATGGCTACACCTTC.

About this clone itself: Compared with germline, one end of the junction differs, possibly owing to a read error. The sample carries other DNA sequences with the same CDR3. The chain carries TRBV7-9 and TRBJ1-2, with D possibly TRBD1 on 5 matching bases. The CDR3 is made up of 15 amino acids. Germline lookup yields CDR1 SEHNR and CDR2 FQNEAQ (reference sequence). The CDR3 spells CASSFPPGPGYGYTF. CDR3 DNA sequence: TGCGCCAGCAGCTTTCCCCCGGGTCCAGGGTATGGCTACACCTTC.

The genes are TRBV10-2 and TRBJ2-7; 7 bases align to TRBD2. Per the germline V gene, CDR1 is WSHSY and CDR2 is SAAADI. J was trimmed by 0 bases and V by 8 bases; bases with no gene match: 10. The CDR3 loop spans 15 amino acids. The chain's CDR3 is CASGTGTTGSYEQYF. The CDR3 DNA reads TGCGCCAGCGGGACCGGGACTACCGGCTCCTACGAGCAGTACTTC.

The rearrangement joins TRBV28 to TRBJ1-2; no definite D call. CDR3 size: 12 residues. Trimming took off 2 bases at V and 9 bases at J, with 10 bases between the two ends. Germline V lookup: CDR1 MDHEN, CDR2 SYDVKM. The CDR3: CASSLTRQSYTF. The CDR3 nucleotides read TGTGCCAGCAGTTTAACTAGACAAAGCTACACCTTC.

The chain joins TRBV19 to TRBJ2-1; a possible D gene is TRBD1 (5 bases). The CDR3 sequence is 12 residues long. In germline, CDR1 is LNHDA, CDR2 SQIVND (reference sequence). Trimming cost V 2 bases and J 7 bases, with 6 bases left between them. CDR3 nucleotide sequence: TGTGCCAGTAGTATACGACAGAATGAGCAGTTCTTC. This sequence encodes CASSIRQNEQFF.

The rearrangement uses TRBV7-6 and TRBJ1-4; no definite D call. Germline CDR1 reads SGHVS; CDR2 reads FNYEAQ. The V end lost 6 bases, the J end lost 4 bases, and 18 bases lay between the germline ends. The CDR3 sequence is 16 residues long. The CDR3 region is CASRVGGGRLNEKLFF. In nucleotides, the CDR3 is TGTGCCAGCAGGGTAGGAGGAGGGCGGCTTAATGAAAAACTGTTTTTT.

This chain links TRBV5-1 with TRBJ2-7; TRBD1 matches 7 bases. Germline values: CDR1 SGHRS, CDR2 YFSETQ. V lost 4 bases to trimming and J lost 0 bases; unmatched junction nucleotides: 7. CDR3 length: 15 residues. CDR3 nucleotides: TGCGCCAGCAGCAGTCTGACAGGGCCCTCCTACGAGCAGTACTTC. Its protein product is CASSSLTGPSYEQYF.

This clone has only a few counts. This sequence joins TRBV7-9 and TRBJ2-7; tentative D call: TRBD1 (5 bases). The germline V gene has CDR1 SEHNR and CDR2 FQNEAQ (reference sequence). CDR3 length equals 16 residues. Trimming removed 4 bases from V and 0 bases from J, with 16 bases in between. Written as DNA, the CDR3 is TGTGCCAGCAGCTCCCTAGGCTGGACAATCTCCTACGAGCAGTACTTC. Translation: CASSSLGWTISYEQYF.

This chain connects TRBV7-9 to TRBJ2-6; tentatively, D is TRBD2 (6 bases). Trimming pared 1 base from V and 0 bases from J, leaving 13 bases between. The CDR3 is 18 residues long. Germline V gene data show CDR1 as SEHNR and CDR2 as FQNEAQ (reference sequence). The CDR3 DNA reads TGTGCCAGCAGCTTAGTCGGAGGGTACGGCTCTGGGGCCAACGTCCTGACTTTC. The encoded protein is CASSLVGGYGSGANVLTF. Full variable domain (remainder filled in from reference TRBV7-9 and TRBJ2-6): DTGVSQNPRHKITKRGQNVTFRCDPISEHNRLYWYRQTLGQGPEFLTYFQNEAQLEKSRLLSDRFSAERPKGSFSTLEIQRTEQGDSAMYLCASSLVGGYGSGANVLTFGAGSRLTVL.

The rearrangement uses TRBV29-1 and TRBJ1-2; maybe TRBD1 (5 bases). Germline V gene data show CDR1 as SQVTM and CDR2 as ANQGSEA. The germline V and J ends were trimmed by 4 bases and 0 bases, with 12 bases remaining between them. This CDR3 is built from 14 residues. DNA of the CDR3: TGCAGCGTTGTGGGGCAGCCTGCTAACTATGGCTACACCTTC. Translation gives CSVVGQPANYGYTF.

The CDR3 region is CASSLGGPSYNEQFF. CDR3 sequence (DNA): TGTGCCAGCAGCCTGGGTGGGCCGTCCTACAATGAGCAGTTCTTC. The chain carries TRBV7-9 and TRBJ2-1; D call uncertain. Trimming shortened V by 5 bases and J by 1 base, and 12 bases separated the two germline ends. Germline loops: CDR1 SEHNR, CDR2 FQNEAQ (reference sequence). The CDR3 runs 15 residues.

V is TRBV28 and J is TRBJ2-3; TRBD2 matches at 10 bases. From germline, CDR1 is MDHEN and CDR2 SYDVKM. This CDR3 is built from 13 residues. The V gene end was trimmed by 8 bases and the J gene end by 4 bases; junction bases not matched to a gene: 3. CDR3 region: CASDTSGADTQYF. CDR3 in DNA: TGTGCCAGCGACACTAGCGGGGCAGATACGCAGTATTTT. The full variable domain, its missing parts supplied by reference TRBV28 and TRBJ2-3, is DVKVTQSSRYLVKRTGEKVFLECVQDMDHENMFWYRQDPGLGLRLIYFSYDVKMKEKGDIPEGYSVSREKKERFSLILESASTNQTSMYLCASDTSGADTQYFGPGTRLTVL.

The rearrangement joins TRBV6-5 to TRBJ2-1; tentative D call: TRBD2 (6 bases). The V gene's germline CDR1 is MNHEY and CDR2 SVGAGI. Deletions cut 8 bases from V and 4 bases from J, with 18 bases between. The CDR3 has 15 amino acids. Here the CDR3 reads CASRNGAGNYNEQFF. As DNA, the CDR3 is TGTGCCAGCCGCAATGGGGCGGGGAATTACAATGAGCAGTTCTTC.

This clone was counted a few times. V usage is TRBV6-1 and J usage is TRBJ2-3; no firm D call. The V end lost 1 base, the J end lost 6 bases, and 11 bases lay between the germline ends. Germline CDR1 and CDR2: MNHNS and SASEGT. This CDR3 contains 14 residues. CDR3 protein: CASSEVVVGDTQYF. The CDR3 DNA reads TGTGCCAGCAGTGAAGTGGTCGTGGGCGATACGCAGTATTTT.

The rearrangement joins TRBV7-8 to TRBJ1-2; 7 nucleotides line up with TRBD1. CDR1 and CDR2 from the germline V gene are SGHVS and FQNEAQ. The CDR3 is made up of 20 amino acids. The ends lost 5 bases at V and 0 bases at J; junction bases unmatched: 21. The CDR3 loop reads CASSVYPADRDLLPNYGYTF. The DNA for the CDR3 is TGTGCCAGCAGCGTTTACCCCGCTGACAGGGACCTACTACCTAACTATGGCTACACCTTC.

The chain employs TRBV9 and TRBJ2-2; 8 bases are shared with TRBD1. Germline trimming cut 0 bases from V and 5 bases from J; bases unmatched to any gene: 15. CDR3 size: 19 residues. Germline V gene lookup returns CDR1 SGDLS and CDR2 YYNGEE. CDR3 region: CASSVALRQGRDFTGELFF. DNA for the CDR3: TGTGCCAGCAGCGTAGCTCTCCGACAGGGGAGAGATTTTACCGGGGAGCTGTTTTTT.

Worth noting for this clone: Other DNA sequences in this specimen translate into the identical CDR3. This rearrangement joins TRBV3-1 (or the pseudogene TRBV3-2) to TRBJ1-5, with D uncertain. CDR1 is LGHDT, CDR2 YNNKEL, per germline (reference sequence). CDR3 length: 13 amino acids. Trimming left V 3 bases short and J 5 bases short, with 8 bases between. CDR3 sequence: CASSQTRDQPQHF. As DNA, the CDR3 is TGTGCCAGCAGCCAGACGAGGGATCAGCCCCAGCATTTT.

The gene calls are TRBV6-7 and TRBJ2-7; D is unresolved. TRBV6-7 is identified as an open reading frame with a role that is uncertain. Trimming stripped 10 bases from V and 11 bases from J, with 9 bases between. The CDR3 is made up of 8 amino acids. The CDR3 spells CATLEKYF. CDR3 bases: TGTGCCACCTTGGAGAAGTACTTC.

The rearrangement joins TRBV3-1 (or the pseudogene TRBV3-2) to TRBJ2-5; 8 bases match TRBD2. After removal of 4 bases from V and 3 bases from J, the junction contained 4 bases not matched to a gene. Looked up from germline, CDR1 is LGHDT and CDR2 is YNNKEL (reference sequence). This CDR3 has 14 amino acids. CDR3 bases: TGTGCCAGCAGCCTAGCGGGGAGGGAAGAGACCCAGTACTTC. This encodes CASSLAGREETQYF.